Below, 5 T cell receptor beta chains from the same sample are listed, as sequenced in a study of blood T cell repertoires in COVID-19. Repertoires were generated with immunoSEQ multiplex PCR, while TCRdb's copy carries only in-frame clones and drops some. Here the sample spans approximately 160,000 clones, roughly 80% being singletons. Sequenced material: peripheral blood. The receptors derive from a man between 60 and 75 years old with acute or convalescent COVID-19.

The chain is built from TRBV29-1 and TRBJ2-3; TRBD2 might be the D (6 bases). CDR1 and CDR2 (germline): SQVTM, ANQGSEA. The CDR3 extends over 17 amino acids. With 1 base removed from V and 1 base from J, the gap between germline ends came to 18 bases. CDR3 nucleotide sequence: TGCAGCGTTGAAGTACCTGTCGGCAGGGAGGGCACAGATACGCAGTATTTT. It specifies CSVEVPVGREGTDTQYF.

The chain employs TRBV12-5 and TRBJ1-3; possible D gene TRBD1, 5 bases. Germline V gene lookup returns CDR1 LGHNT and CDR2 FRNRAP. V was shortened by 2 bases and J by 0 bases, with 11 bases between the two germline ends. The CDR3 totals 16 residues. The CDR3 sequence: CASGLLTEISGNTIYF. CDR3 nucleotides: TGTGCTAGTGGTTTGTTGACAGAGATCTCTGGAAACACCATATATTTT.

The chain uses TRBV4-3 and TRBJ2-3; 8 bases agree with TRBD2. The CDR3 loop spans 14 amino acids. CDR1 is LGHNA and CDR2 is YSLEER in the germline V gene. With V trimmed by 4 bases and J by 5 bases, 5 bases remained unmatched. CDR3 nucleotides: TGCGCCAGCAGCCTCGGCGGGGGGTTAGATACGCAGTATTTT. This encodes CASSLGGGLDTQYF.

This sequence joins TRBV14 and TRBJ1-6; D may be TRBD1 (6 bases). V shed 4 bases and J shed 14 bases, with 15 bases lying between them. The CDR3 extends over 13 amino acids. The germline V gene has CDR1 SGHDN and CDR2 FVKESK. CDR3: CASSRETGNTLHF. As DNA, the CDR3 is TGTGCCAGCAGCCGAGAAACAGGGAACACCCTCCACTTT.

Remarks on this clone: The sample carries other DNA sequences with the same CDR3. The V and J genes are TRBV5-1 and TRBJ1-2, with 8 bases aligning to TRBD1. Germline lookup yields CDR1 SGHRS and CDR2 YFSETQ. CDR3 length: 14 amino acids. V gave up 2 bases and J gave up 6 bases; unmatched junction bases: 6. The CDR3 protein is CASSLAGQGDGYTF. The CDR3 DNA reads TGCGCCAGCAGCTTAGCCGGACAGGGTGATGGCTACACCTTC.